This T cell receptor (beta chain) was recovered during a study of beta chain features in type 1 diabetes. Study-wide results and caveats: Type 1 diabetes patients had TCRB CDR3s that were shorter (moderately but significantly so) in all four CD4+ subsets. Comparison showed that naive, central memory and Treg TCRB repertoires appeared more similar among patients than among healthy donors. Type 1 diabetes patients had fewer VDJ junction insertions and more deletions.

Remarks on this clone: The antigen is undetermined.

What was sequenced were expressed TCRB transcripts, since all of the isolated RNA had been reverse transcribed. Produced via immunoSEQ multiplex PCR; TCRdb's table is partial and in-frame only. The repertoire holds about 700,000 clones, with roughly 12% as singletons. The authors took one heparinised blood draw, averaging roughly 100 mL, from each donor. Germline V lookup: CDR1 SGHDT, CDR2 YYEEEE. This CDR3 spans 13 amino acids. Trimming pared 2 bases from V and 4 bases from J, leaving 9 bases between. Sequenced input: naive CD4+ T cells from blood. The V and J genes are TRBV5-6 and TRBJ1-2; D remains ambiguous. The clonotype originates from a young man with type 1 diabetes. The CDR3 sequence is CASSFQPFYGYTF. As DNA, the CDR3 is TGTGCCAGCAGCTTCCAGCCTTTCTATGGCTACACCTTC.